Presented here are 11 T cell receptor beta chains from one specimen sequenced in a study of T cell responses to AZD1222 COVID-19 vaccine. Some clones are missing from TCRdb's copy, which holds only in-frame ones; the method was immunoSEQ multiplex PCR. The sample lists fewer than 85,000 clones; approximately 88% were seen once. The sequencing here drew on peripheral blood, taken on day 0 of AZD1222 vaccination. Receptors originate from an adult in good health.

V and J are TRBV7-2 and TRBJ2-7; D possibly corresponds to TRBD1 (6 bases). CDR1 is SGHTA and CDR2 is FQGNSA in the germline V gene. The CDR3 loop spans 16 amino acids. V was shortened by 3 bases and J by 0 bases, with 15 bases between the two germline ends. The CDR3 coding sequence is TGTGCCAGCAGCTTGGGCCGGGACACCTACTCCTACGAGCAGTACTTC. It is translated as CASSLGRDTYSYEQYF.

The chain links TRBV6-2 or TRBV6-3 to TRBJ2-7; TRBD2 aligns across 7 bases. Germline assignment: CDR1 MNHEY and CDR2 SVGEGT. The CDR3 is 11 residues long. V shed 7 bases and J 6 bases; nucleotides not matched to a gene: 3. CDR3 residues: CASTPGGEQYF. The CDR3 DNA reads as TGTGCCAGCACCCCGGGGGGCGAGCAGTACTTC.

This clone appeared a single time. The chain is built from TRBV19 and TRBJ1-4; D gene uncertain. The ends were cut back, 3 bases at V and 3 bases at J, with 14 bases in the middle. CDR1 is LNHDA and CDR2 is SQIVND in the germline V gene (reference sequence). The CDR3 runs 16 residues. The CDR3 DNA reads as TGTGCCAGTAGTATCCTGGACGGCGGGGCTAATGAAAAACTGTTTTTT. This gives the protein CASSILDGGANEKLFF.

The chain combines TRBV3-1 (or the pseudogene TRBV3-2) with TRBJ2-6; D gene uncertain. The V gene lost 4 bases and the J gene lost 4 bases, with 14 bases spanning the gap. The germline V gene has CDR1 LGHDT and CDR2 YNNKEL (reference sequence). This CDR3 is built from 16 residues. CDR3 sequence reads: CASSPPRAAGANVLTF. In DNA form, the CDR3 reads TGTGCCAGCAGCCCCCCTCGGGCAGCCGGGGCCAACGTCCTGACTTTC.

The CDR3 reads CASSIWGTIYNEQFF. DNA of the CDR3: TGTGCCAGCAGTATTTGGGGGACTATTTACAATGAGCAGTTCTTC. The J gene is TRBJ2-1, the V gene TRBV28; TRBD2 agrees at 7 bases. This CDR3 is built from 15 residues. The J segment lost 4 bases and the V segment lost 5 bases, leaving 8 bases of the junction unmatched. The germline V gene has CDR1 MDHEN and CDR2 SYDVKM.

The chain combines TRBV5-3 with TRBJ2-7; D not resolved. TRBV5-3 is labeled an ORF, and its function is uncertain. With 6 bases removed from V and 1 base from J, the gap between germline ends came to 11 bases. This CDR3 has 13 residues. CDR3 sequence reads: CARNWPKSYEQYF. The CDR3 nucleotides read TGTGCCAGAAACTGGCCAAAGTCCTACGAGCAGTACTTC.

This sequence joins TRBV6-6 and TRBJ1-3; 8 nucleotides line up with TRBD1. J gave up 3 bases and V 4 bases, and 2 bases lay outside the gene matches. The germline V gene encodes CDR1 MNHNY and CDR2 SVGAGI (reference sequence). This CDR3 is built from 14 residues. The CDR3 spells CASSSGGIGNTIYF. As DNA, the CDR3 is TGTGCCAGCAGTTCAGGGGGCATTGGAAACACCATATATTTT.

The chain uses TRBV7-3 and TRBJ2-3, with D unresolved. Per the germline V gene, CDR1 is SGHTA and CDR2 is FQGTGA. The CDR3 extends over 14 amino acids. V lost 4 bases and J 4 bases, leaving 12 bases between the germline ends. The CDR3 is CASSSVVLADTQYF. The CDR3 bases are TGTGCCAGCAGCTCCGTCGTCCTAGCAGATACGCAGTATTTT.

This chain uses TRBV27 with TRBJ2-1; the match to TRBD2 covers 14 bases. CDR3 length equals 16 residues. V lost 3 bases to trimming and J lost 3 bases; unmatched junction nucleotides: 1. Per the germline V gene, CDR1 is MNHEY and CDR2 is SMNVEV (reference sequence). The CDR3 coding sequence is TGTGCCAGCAGTTTCGGGACTAGCGGGGGCTACAATGAGCAGTTCTTC. It is translated as CASSFGTSGGYNEQFF.

The V call is TRBV18, the J call TRBJ2-1, with D unclear. Germline CDR1 reads KGHSH; CDR2 reads LQKENI. This CDR3 has 12 amino acids. The V end was cut by 0 bases, the J end by 8 bases, with 5 bases between. Here the CDR3 DNA reads TGTGCCAGCTCACCACCTTCGGATGAGCAGTTCTTC. Protein product: CASSPPSDEQFF. The whole variable domain, filled in from reference TRBV18 and TRBJ2-1, reads NAGVMQNPRHLVRRRGQEARLRCSPMKGHSHVYWYRQLPEEGLKFMVYLQKENIIDESGMPKERFSAEFPKEGPSILRIQQVVRGDSAAYFCASSPPSDEQFFGPGTRLTVL.

With regard to this clone: A junction end diverges from the germline sequence, so it may reflect a read error. This chain uses TRBV11-2 with TRBJ2-7; D is unresolved. The CDR3 loop spans 11 amino acids. Germline loops: CDR1 SGHAT, CDR2 FQNNGV. The CDR3 protein is CASSLGGRLRF. The CDR3, as DNA: TGTGCCAGCAGCTTAGGCGGAAGGCTTCGCTTC.